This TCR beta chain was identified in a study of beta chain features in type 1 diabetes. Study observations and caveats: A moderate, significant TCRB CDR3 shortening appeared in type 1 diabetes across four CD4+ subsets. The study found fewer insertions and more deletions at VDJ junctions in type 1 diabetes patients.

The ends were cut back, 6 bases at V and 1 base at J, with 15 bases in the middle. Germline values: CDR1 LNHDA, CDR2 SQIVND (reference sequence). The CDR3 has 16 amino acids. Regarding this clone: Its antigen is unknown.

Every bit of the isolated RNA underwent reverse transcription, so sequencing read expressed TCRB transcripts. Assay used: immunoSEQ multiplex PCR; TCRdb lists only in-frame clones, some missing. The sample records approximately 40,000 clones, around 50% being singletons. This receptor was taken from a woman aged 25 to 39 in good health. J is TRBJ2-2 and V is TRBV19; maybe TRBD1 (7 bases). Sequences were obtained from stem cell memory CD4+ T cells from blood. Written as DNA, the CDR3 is TGTGCCAGTAGGATTGCGGGACAGATGAACACCGGGGAGCTGTTTTTT. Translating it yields CASRIAGQMNTGELFF.